This T cell receptor (beta chain) is from a study of T cells in Graves' hyperthyroidism and ophthalmopathy. Study background: Pretreatment peripheral blood was obtained at initial diagnosis.

In its sample, this clonotype was seen many times. CDR1 and CDR2 from the germline V gene are MDHEN and SYDVKM. J was trimmed by 1 base and V by 7 bases; bases with no gene match: 13. The CDR3 is 17 amino acids. RNA transcripts yielded amplified TCR beta CDR3 regions. With the HTBI primer set, the TCR CDR3 went through a first round of RT-PCR. TCRdb analysed the multiplex PCR reads with MiXCR anew, one entry per CDR3 protein. The data show 300,000 to 350,000 distinct CDR3 sequences, approximately 15% seen once. Cells are PBMCs isolated from roughly 9.2 ml of fresh blood. The gene calls are TRBV28 and TRBJ1-1; 9 positions agree with TRBD1. The sequenced sample consisted of blood. The source of this sequence is a woman aged 25 to 39 with Graves' hyperthyroidism. The CDR3 bases are TGTGCCAGCACCGCGCTCCGGGACAGGGCCAAGAACACTGAAGCTTTCTTT. Its translation: CASTALRDRAKNTEAFF.